This T cell receptor (beta chain) is from a study of blood T cell repertoires in COVID-19 (dated by TCRdb to about 2020). Concerning the study at large: Collaborator samples came from the United States, Italy and Spain and covered acute and convalescent phases of COVID-19. Subjects who had been exposed to COVID-19, were actively infected with it, or had recovered from it provided the deeply sampled blood TCRbeta repertoires that made up the dataset. Samples were obtained from the ongoing ImmuneRACE study (first 160 participants) and from about 1,300 subjects provided by 6 global collaborators. The prospective study material was composed of cDNA or gDNA derived from T cells, B-cell-depleted T cells, or PBMCs. The repertoires were released in a freely available public database intended as a resource for research on the immune response to SARS-CoV-2. Where HLA class I and class II types were available, the types were taken from metadata supplied by the sample provider, not from assay-based typing. The sample metadata nearly always contained a de-identified subject ID, COVID-19 status, age in years and sex. Points the paper makes about the study in general: The amount of clinical and demographic metadata varied by source and participant and was provided uncurated.

Trimming removed 4 bases from V and 6 bases from J; the gene matches leave 13 bases unexplained. CDR1 and CDR2 are read off the germline V gene (reference sequence) as SGHKS and YYEKEE. Measured from the cysteine to the phenylalanine, the CDR3 is 16 residues long. The only DNA kept is the CDR3, 48 bases in frame from the first base. The immunoSEQ Assay, a bias-controlled multiplex PCR, was used to amplify TCRbeta CDR3 regions from genomic DNA. In the source study's methods: The number of nucleated cells in each sample was estimated by amplification of reference gene primers within the assay. To quantify the absolute abundance of each unique TCRbeta CDR3 rearrangement, sequence reads were collapsed and filtered. Productive Simpson clonality was computed per sample as the square root of Simpson's diversity index over productive rearrangements. TCRdb re-hosts the immuneACCESS table, in-frame sequences only. Its copies lack some clones; in the studies checked, an unresolved V gene accounts for under half of them, and the cause for the rest is not known. V, J and clone size were drawn from that table, and D and trimming were deduced from the DNA. Across this sample there are 80,000 to 95,000 clones, with about 85% seen only once. Over 35% of the sample is in the top ten clones.

With regard to this clone: Its antigen is still unknown. Per-nucleotide qualities are absent, and no much larger clonotype sits a single base away.

Whole blood was collected in K2EDTA tubes by collaborating institutions according to the institutions' own protocols. For TCRbeta analysis, collaborator samples were shipped as frozen whole blood, as isolated PBMCs, or as DNA extracted from either sample type. The receptor's source is a man older than 75 with acute or convalescent COVID-19. The sample consisted of peripheral blood. The chain employs TRBV5-5 and TRBJ2-7; 10 central bases correspond to TRBD1. The DNA sequence follows: TGTGCCAGCAGCCCTCCACGGGGGACAGGGGATATCGAGCAGTACTTC. Translation gives CASSPPRGTGDIEQYF.